This T cell receptor (beta chain) derives from a study of T cell clonality in common variable immunodeficiency. CVID and control samples used equivalent genomic DNA input. Sequenced by immunoSEQ multiplex PCR; TCRdb stores in-frame clones only, minus some. This sample carries 80,000 or so clones, none of them present only once. This clone was found many times. Its antigen is not known. The read finishes 3 residues shy of the CDR3 end, and the germline J gene is used to complete it. Trimming removed 6 bases from V and 4 bases from J, with 7 bases in between. The germline V gene has CDR1 MNHEY and CDR2 SVGEGT. The CDR3 runs 11 residues. Notes on the study in general: Compared with controls, CVID subjects had fewer shared TCRbeta clones. CVID subjects showed higher TCRbeta clonality than healthy controls. Common variable immunodeficiency TCR beta sequences reportedly had fewer deletions and N-nucleotide insertions.

The chain couples TRBV6-2 or TRBV6-3 to TRBJ2-7; D is unclear. This clonotype was obtained from a person aged 18 to 69 in good health. The sequenced sample was peripheral blood mononuclear cells. The covered CDR3 bases are TGTGCCAGCAGCCTAGGTTACGAG. It encodes CASSLGYE. The whole CDR3 region reads CASSLGYEQYF.